The source of this T cell receptor (beta chain) is a study of OX40 agonist ivuxolimab in advanced cancers. CDR3 length equals 13 residues. The germline V gene has CDR1 SEHNR and CDR2 FQNEAQ (reference sequence). Trimming shortened V by 1 base and J by 4 bases, and 8 bases separated the two germline ends. Patients were ineligible given autoimmune disease history or systemic immunosuppression. Here immunoSEQ multiplex PCR was the method, and the copy in TCRdb shows in-frame clones only, minus some. The sample has about 44,000 clones; approximately 90% are singletons. This sequence originates from an adult with an advanced solid tumor such as melanoma, head and neck, liver or kidney cancer. The J gene is TRBJ2-7, the V gene TRBV7-9, with no clear D. Specimen: CD4+ or CD8+ T cells sorted from blood, collected in a trial of the OX40 agonist ivuxolimab. The CDR3 nucleotides read TGTGCCAGCAGCTTAGAATCCCGATACGAGCAGTACTTC. Its translation is CASSLESRYEQYF.